A selection of T cell receptor beta chains follows, all from one sample in a study of blood T cell repertoires in COVID-19. Sequenced by immunoSEQ multiplex PCR; TCRdb stores in-frame clones only, minus some. The sample consists of around 150,000 clones, roughly 82% of them appearing once. Sequenced sample: peripheral blood. Receptors were obtained from a man in his sixties or seventies with acute or convalescent COVID-19. Each CDR3 is given with its conserved first and last residue. A D gene is named only where the DNA matches it firmly.

V gene	J gene	D gene	CDR3 protein
TRBV28	TRBJ2-2	TRBD2	CATLRASGNTGELFF
TRBV7-2	TRBJ2-1	.	CASSLVVGVYNEQFF
TRBV19	TRBJ2-1	.	CASSITGDSPGEQFF
TRBV4-1	TRBJ1-4	.	CASSQDLVSLNEKLFF
TRBV7-2	TRBJ2-5	TRBD2	CASSLERGGVKTQYF
TRBV19	TRBJ1-4	TRBD1	CASRDRGRDEKLFF
TRBV5-1	TRBJ1-6	TRBD1	CASSPEGARRDSPLHF
TRBV7-9	TRBJ2-1	.	CASSLLGGAYNEQFF
TRBV10-3	TRBJ2-1	TRBD2	CAISEPSSGGGNEQFF
TRBV5-1	TRBJ2-2	TRBD1	CASSTMGQGVDTGELFF
TRBV6-5	TRBJ2-1	TRBD2	CASTGGGYYNEQFF
TRBV6-5	TRBJ1-1	.	CASSYHGQPNTEAFF
TRBV27	TRBJ2-7	.	CASSLGSVARYEQYF
TRBV13	TRBJ2-2	.	CASSFRGGELFF
TRBV30	TRBJ2-2	.	CALRRPSVGELFF
TRBV7-9	TRBJ2-2	TRBD1	CASSPTGTGGGGELFF
TRBV6-5	TRBJ1-6	TRBD1	CASRTGGDNSPLHF
TRBV11-3	TRBJ1-6	.	CASHSQGNNSPLHF
TRBV7-8	TRBJ1-2	.	CASRLAVVYGYTF
TRBV7-9	TRBJ2-1	TRBD2	CASSSPRRAGGNEQFF
TRBV19	TRBJ1-6	.	CASSTDPGHINSPLHF
TRBV4-2	TRBJ2-5	TRBD2	CASSQRGGLAEETQYF
TRBV9	TRBJ1-4	.	CASSGTEDEKLFF
TRBV6-1	TRBJ2-1	.	CASSEQGGQEQFF
TRBV5-1	TRBJ1-1	.	CASSPGWNTEAFF
TRBV18	TRBJ2-7	TRBD1	CASSPYRGWEQYF
TRBV3-1/TRBV3-2	TRBJ2-7	TRBD1	CASSPGPGTGYEQYF
TRBV27	TRBJ1-6	.	CASSLRGSNSPLHF
TRBV6-5	TRBJ1-4	TRBD1	CASSLDRATEKLFF
TRBV5-1	TRBJ2-3	TRBD2	CASSFRRGGADTQYF
TRBV11-2	TRBJ1-2	TRBD1	CASSLDPQGAGGYTF
TRBV3-1/TRBV3-2	TRBJ2-7	.	CASSRGREQYF
TRBV19	TRBJ1-1	.	CASTLWGVNTEAFF
TRBV6-5	TRBJ1-1	.	CANRGDNMNTEAFF
TRBV20-1	TRBJ2-1	.	CSARVAYEQFF
TRBV30	TRBJ2-7	.	CAWRSKDSLFMHEQYF
TRBV9	TRBJ1-5	TRBD1	CASSKTGGAGQPQHF
TRBV28	TRBJ1-4	.	CASSSLGGAYEKLFF
TRBV27	TRBJ1-6	.	CASSSVYNSPLHF
TRBV7-9	TRBJ2-7	.	CASSTRGPDEQYF
TRBV9	TRBJ2-3	.	CASSVGLVSTDTQYF
TRBV7-2	TRBJ2-7	TRBD2	CASSLGHRASGNYEQYF
TRBV10-3	TRBJ2-1	TRBD1	CAISTGQGVGEQFF
TRBV28	TRBJ2-7	.	CASSSPGQGGYEQYF
TRBV7-6	TRBJ2-1	TRBD2	CASSFLGLAGLNEQFF
TRBV10-2	TRBJ2-1	.	CASGRSGNYNEQFF
TRBV5-1	TRBJ1-4	.	CASSIGAGDEKLFF
TRBV5-6	TRBJ2-3	TRBD2	CASSLAGLAFADTQYF
TRBV6-5	TRBJ1-6	.	CASSYLDNSPLHF
TRBV9	TRBJ2-1	TRBD2	CASSVRLAGGNEQFF